The sequence of this T cell receptor (beta chain) was determined in a study of chemoradiotherapy in HPV16-positive cancers. Study context: Two HPV16-positive patients' cells yielded candidate HPV-specific clones and common motifs.

Repeated repertoire sampling spanned the course of chemoradiotherapy. On this clone: Its antigen is currently unknown.

Assay used: immunoSEQ multiplex PCR; TCRdb lists only in-frame clones, some missing. Altogether about 31,000 clones are present, about 80% being singletons, with the ten largest covering around 5.1%. V lost 2 bases, J lost 2 bases, and 6 bases stayed unmatched. Germline loops: CDR1 SEHNR, CDR2 FQNEAQ (reference sequence). The CDR3 sequence is 16 residues long. General observations from the study: HPV-responsive T-cell expansion during chemoradiotherapy was linked to improved recurrence-free survival in HPV16-positive patients.

The sequence was obtained from a human donor with HPV-associated anogenital cancer. The sequences come from blood, collected from a patient who underwent chemoradiotherapy. V usage is TRBV7-9 and J usage is TRBJ2-5; 9 nucleotides line up with TRBD2. The CDR3 bases are TGTGCCAGCAGCTTACGTCCCCTAGCGGGGCAAGAGACCCAGTACTTC. It is translated as CASSLRPLAGQETQYF.